The next 12 T cell receptor beta chains were all read from a single sample in a study of blood T cell repertoires in COVID-19. The data were produced by immunoSEQ multiplex PCR, yet TCRdb's version contains in-frame clones alone and is incomplete. Among some 97,000 clones, about 90% were seen once, and the ten largest hold less than 8.5%. Input material: peripheral blood. The receptors were sampled from a man aged 30 to 39 in a cohort sampled during active COVID-19.

The chain employs TRBV11-2 and TRBJ1-5; no firm D call. Germline assignment: CDR1 SGHAT and CDR2 FQNNGV. Trimming shortened V by 4 bases and J by 0 bases, and 4 bases separated the two germline ends. The CDR3 is made up of 13 amino acids. The CDR3 here is CASSSYSNQPQHF. The CDR3 nucleotides read TGTGCCAGCAGCTCCTATAGCAATCAGCCCCAGCATTTT.

The CDR3 loop is CASSQSSGELFF. The CDR3 nucleotides are TGTGCCAGCAGCCAGTCTTCCGGGGAGCTGTTTTTT. The genes are TRBV3-1 (or the pseudogene TRBV3-2) and TRBJ2-2; D unresolved. Germline lookup yields CDR1 LGHDT and CDR2 YNNKEL (reference sequence). V lost 3 bases to trimming and J lost 6 bases, with 5 bases between them. This CDR3 comprises 12 residues.

The V and J genes are TRBV2 and TRBJ1-2; D perhaps matches TRBD1 (5 bases). Trimming stripped 0 bases from V and 8 bases from J, with 7 bases between. CDR1 SNHLY and CDR2 FYNNEI come from the germline V gene. CDR3 size: 12 residues. CDR3 sequence (DNA): TGTGCCAGCAGTGAAGCGACAGTAGGCTACACCTTC. Amino acids: CASSEATVGYTF.

The rearrangement links TRBV2 to TRBJ2-4; D possibly corresponds to TRBD2 (6 bases). Trimming left V 3 bases short and J 0 bases short, with 15 bases between. Germline V gives CDR1 SNHLY, CDR2 FYNNEI. The CDR3 has 17 residues. The CDR3 region has the DNA TGTGCCAGCAGTGAGGGGGGAGTGGGGGTAGCCAAAAACATTCAGTACTTC. As protein: CASSEGGVGVAKNIQYF.

V gene TRBV2 combines with J gene TRBJ2-1; TRBD2 agrees at 13 bases. V lost 6 bases to trimming and J lost 8 bases; unmatched junction nucleotides: 4. Looked up from germline, CDR1 is SNHLY and CDR2 is FYNNEI. The CDR3 length is 14 residues. The CDR3 DNA sequence: TGTGCCAGCAGCTATGGACTAGCGGGGGATGAGCAGTTCTTC. It specifies CASSYGLAGDEQFF. Variable domain in full (rest from reference TRBV2 and TRBJ2-1): EPEVTQTPSHQVTQMGQEVILRCVPISNHLYFYWYRQILGQKVEFLVSFYNNEISEKSEIFDDQFSVERPDGSNFTLKIRSTKLEDSAMYFCASSYGLAGDEQFFGPGTRLTVL.

The chain combines TRBV13 with TRBJ2-1, with 10 positions matching TRBD1. CDR1 and CDR2 from the germline V gene are PRHDT and FYEKMQ (reference sequence). The length of the CDR3 is 15 residues. Trimming removed 5 bases from V and 5 bases from J; junction bases left unmatched: 6. CDR3 sequence reads: CASSRAGTGDNEQFF. The CDR3, as DNA: TGTGCCAGCAGCCGAGCCGGGACAGGGGACAATGAGCAGTTCTTC.

J is TRBJ1-1 and V is TRBV6-2 or TRBV6-3, with TRBD1 as a possible D gene (5 bases). The CDR3 consists of 18 residues. V gave up 5 bases and J gave up 0 bases, with 22 bases separating them. CDR1 and CDR2 (germline): MNHEY, SVGEGT. The CDR3 nucleotides are TGTGCCAGCAGTCCCCTCAGGGCACTCTCTACTATGAACACTGAAGCTTTCTTT. Translating gives CASSPLRALSTMNTEAFF.

For this clone: Other DNA sequences in the same sample also yield this CDR3. The chain employs TRBV9 and TRBJ2-3; weak D call: TRBD2 (6 bases). Germline V gives CDR1 SGDLS, CDR2 YYNGEE. The CDR3 length is 14 residues. Trimming took off 0 bases at V and 3 bases at J, with 8 bases between the two ends. The CDR3 sequence: CASSVGGRTDTQYF. The CDR3 DNA is TGTGCCAGCAGCGTAGGAGGGAGGACAGATACGCAGTATTTT.

V and J are TRBV7-9 and TRBJ1-1, with D hard to call. CDR3 length: 14 residues. Germline assignment: CDR1 SEHNR and CDR2 FQNEAQ (reference sequence). With 4 bases removed from V and 3 bases from J, the gap between germline ends came to 12 bases. The CDR3 sequence is CASSSNSGDTEAFF. CDR3 in DNA: TGTGCCAGCAGCTCCAATTCCGGGGACACTGAAGCTTTCTTT.

The V gene is TRBV5-4, the J gene TRBJ2-1; the match to TRBD2 covers 16 bases. This CDR3 contains 15 residues. The ends lost 4 bases at V and 7 bases at J; junction bases unmatched: 2. Germline CDR1 and CDR2: SGHNT and YYREEE (reference sequence). This chain's CDR3 is CASSLGLAGGNEQFF. The DNA of the CDR3 is TGTGCCAGCAGCCTGGGACTAGCGGGGGGGAATGAGCAGTTCTTC.

The genes are TRBV9 and TRBJ1-1, with D possibly being TRBD1 (5 bases). The CDR3 spans 15 residues. In germline, CDR1 is SGDLS, CDR2 YYNGEE. The V end was cut by 4 bases, the J end by 1 base, with 14 bases between. Here the CDR3 reads CASSPHPGGNTEAFF. CDR3 in DNA: TGTGCCAGCAGCCCACATCCGGGGGGGAACACTGAAGCTTTCTTT.

The rearrangement links TRBV7-8 to TRBJ1-2; a possible D gene is TRBD1 (5 bases). The CDR3 covers 13 residues. Trimming pared 5 bases from V and 2 bases from J, leaving 9 bases between. The germline gives CDR1 SGHVS, CDR2 FQNEAQ. The CDR3 nucleotides are TGTGCCAGCAGCCCCAGGGAAAACTATGGCTACACCTTC. It codes for CASSPRENYGYTF.